This passage covers 20 T cell receptor beta chains from one sample sequenced in a study of shared clonotypes between healthy human individuals. Method: immunoSEQ multiplex PCR; TCRdb's copy keeps in-frame clones and lacks some. The top ten clones hold under 0.25% of a sample with approximately 840,000 clones, 95% to 97% of them seen once. Terminally differentiated effector memory CD45RA+ cells were excluded by CCR7 positive selection of CD45RO-negative cells. The sample was naive CD8+ T cells sorted from blood. These receptors were taken from a man in his thirties or forties in good health.

This chain links TRBV7-9 with TRBJ2-1; D gene uncertain. V shed 1 base and J shed 11 bases, with 12 bases lying between them. Germline values: CDR1 SEHNR, CDR2 FQNEAQ (reference sequence). There are 13 residues in the CDR3. The CDR3 region has the DNA TGTGCCAGCAGCTTAGAATTCACAATGAAGCAGTTCTTC. Protein sequence: CASSLEFTMKQFF.

The rearrangement uses TRBV21-1 and TRBJ2-3; the table assigns TRBD1, which was not confirmed against the DNA. TRBV21-1 is designated a pseudogene. This CDR3 has 21 amino acids. The CDR3 loop is CASSKRGKGQGATSYTDTQYF. Here the CDR3 DNA reads TGTGCCAGCAGCAAACGGGGCAAAGGACAGGGGGCCACCTCTTATACAGATACGCAGTATTTT.

CDR3 coding DNA: TGTGCCAGCAGCTTAGGCCTCCGGGCGGGCCTCACAGATACGCAGTATTTT. Translating gives CASSLGLRAGLTDTQYF. This chain connects TRBV13 to TRBJ2-3; TRBD2 might be the D (5 bases). The CDR3 has 17 amino acids. Trimming removed 0 bases from V and 2 bases from J, with 15 bases in between. The germline gives CDR1 PRHDT, CDR2 FYEKMQ (reference sequence).

The V gene is TRBV6-5, the J gene TRBJ2-5; tentatively, D is TRBD1 (6 bases). Between the trimmed V and J ends, which lost 6 bases and 5 bases, there was a span of 16 bases. This CDR3 comprises 14 residues. From germline, CDR1 is MNHEY and CDR2 SVGAGI. In DNA, the CDR3 is TGTGCCAGCAGACCAACAGGGTACCGGGAGACCCAGTACTTC. It is translated as CASRPTGYRETQYF.

The chain is built from TRBV6-1 and TRBJ1-1; maybe TRBD1 (5 bases). Germline V lookup: CDR1 MNHNS, CDR2 SASEGT. CDR3 length: 14 residues. V lost 3 bases to trimming and J lost 3 bases, with 11 bases between them. The CDR3 region has the DNA TGTGCCAGCAGTGATGGGGGTCTAGACACTGAAGCTTTCTTT. It translates to CASSDGGLDTEAFF.

The genes are TRBV2 and TRBJ2-5, with TRBD2 matching over 7 bases. Germline V gene sequence: CDR1 SNHLY, CDR2 FYNNEI. CDR3 length: 14 residues. Germline trimming cut 9 bases from V and 3 bases from J; bases unmatched to any gene: 10. CDR3 nucleotides: TGTGCCAGGAATCCGTCTAGCGGCGAAGAGACCCAGTACTTC. Its translation: CARNPSSGEETQYF.

V gene TRBV27 combines with J gene TRBJ2-7; 10 bases are a match to TRBD2. The ends lost 5 bases at V and 1 base at J; junction bases unmatched: 23. CDR1 and CDR2 (germline): MNHEY, SMNVEV (reference sequence). This CDR3 is built from 21 residues. The CDR3 is CASSPQRELAGIPQLSYEQYF. For the CDR3, the DNA is TGTGCCAGCAGTCCACAACGGGAACTAGCGGGGATCCCCCAGTTATCCTACGAGCAGTACTTC.

The J gene is TRBJ2-3, the V gene TRBV5-4; no clear D gene. The CDR3 extends over 15 amino acids. Germline CDR1 is SGHNT and CDR2 is YYREEE (reference sequence). Trimming pared 1 base from V and 2 bases from J, leaving 11 bases between. The CDR3 sequence is CASSLLVADTDTQYF. CDR3 nucleotides: TGTGCCAGCAGCTTGTTGGTGGCGGACACAGATACGCAGTATTTT.

The chain links TRBV27 to TRBJ2-2; no clear D gene. Germline values: CDR1 MNHEY, CDR2 SMNVEV (reference sequence). V gave up 3 bases and J gave up 1 base, with 6 bases separating them. This CDR3 region has 14 residues. CDR3 residues: CASSFMVNTGELFF. The CDR3 DNA reads TGTGCCAGCAGTTTTATGGTGAACACCGGGGAGCTGTTTTTT.

The chain joins TRBV27 to TRBJ1-5; D perhaps matches TRBD1 (6 bases). The V gene lost 5 bases and the J gene lost 6 bases, with 11 bases spanning the gap. The CDR3 contains 13 residues. Germline V gene sequence: CDR1 MNHEY, CDR2 SMNVEV (reference sequence). The DNA of the CDR3 is TGTGCCAGCAGTAAGGGGGATGGTCAGCCCCAGCATTTT. It codes for CASSKGDGQPQHF.

The V and J genes are TRBV6-1 and TRBJ1-2; D might be TRBD1 (6 bases). This CDR3 spans 14 amino acids. With 11 bases removed from V and 8 bases from J, the gap between germline ends came to 24 bases. Germline assignment: CDR1 MNHNS and CDR2 SASEGT. The CDR3 sequence: CASSTEGGRDGYTF. The CDR3 coding sequence is TGTGCCTCCAGCACGGAGGGGGGGCGTGACGGCTACACCTTC.

The gene calls are TRBV5-1 and TRBJ2-5, with unresolved D. The germline gives CDR1 SGHRS, CDR2 YFSETQ. V was pared by 2 bases and J by 4 bases, with 12 bases between. The CDR3 is 14 residues long. This CDR3 reads CASSFSTGRETQYF. The CDR3 coding sequence is TGCGCCAGCAGCTTTTCGACGGGTAGAGAGACCCAGTACTTC.

V and J are TRBV29-1 and TRBJ2-7; TRBD1 matches 9 bases. The V gene end was trimmed by 4 bases and the J gene end by 3 bases; junction bases not matched to a gene: 4. Germline values: CDR1 SQVTM, CDR2 ANQGSEA. The CDR3 sequence is 13 residues long. The CDR3 loop is CSVVGTGSYEQYF. The CDR3 nucleotides are TGCAGCGTTGTAGGGACAGGGAGCTACGAGCAGTACTTC.

The rearrangement uses TRBV11-2 and TRBJ2-5, with D perhaps matching TRBD2 (6 bases). This CDR3 contains 15 residues. Trimming took off 4 bases at V and 5 bases at J, with 17 bases between the two ends. Germline values: CDR1 SGHAT, CDR2 FQNNGV. CDR3 loop: CASSSPLAVRETQYF. The CDR3 DNA reads TGTGCCAGCAGCTCCCCCTTAGCGGTGCGGGAGACCCAGTACTTC. Looking up the rest from reference TRBV11-2 and TRBJ2-5 gives the full variable domain: EAGVAQSPRYKIIEKRQSVAFWCNPISGHATLYWYQQILGQGPKLLIQFQNNGVVDDSQLPKDRFSAERLKGVDSTLKIQPAKLEDSAVYLCASSSPLAVRETQYFGPGTRLLVL.

The table lists this clone with a count of one. The chain combines TRBV28 with TRBJ2-1; the D is unclear. V lost 1 base and J 4 bases, leaving 5 bases between the germline ends. Germline V gives CDR1 MDHEN, CDR2 SYDVKM. This CDR3 comprises 13 residues. The CDR3 loop reads CASSLSTYNEQFF. The CDR3 DNA reads as TGTGCCAGCAGTTTATCTACGTACAATGAGCAGTTCTTC.

This chain links TRBV4-3 with TRBJ2-7; D uncertain. V was clipped by 0 bases and J by 1 base, with 10 bases between them. Germline CDR1 LGHNA, CDR2 YSLEER. This CDR3 spans 15 amino acids. CDR3 amino acids: CASSQDKLPSYEQYF. The CDR3, as DNA: TGCGCCAGCAGCCAAGATAAACTACCGTCCTACGAGCAGTACTTC.

The chain couples TRBV7-9 to TRBJ1-3; D uncertain. The CDR3 is 10 residues long. Germline V gene sequence: CDR1 SEHNR, CDR2 FQNEAQ (reference sequence). V was cut by 8 bases and J by 4 bases, with 3 bases left in between. The CDR3, as DNA: TGTGCCAGCGAGGGAAACACCATATATTTT. Protein: CASEGNTIYF.

The chain recombines TRBV7-8 with TRBJ2-7; 10 bases fit TRBD2. The CDR3 length is 17 residues. V lost 0 bases, J lost 9 bases, and 14 bases stayed unmatched. Germline V lookup: CDR1 SGHVS, CDR2 FQNEAQ. CDR3 sequence (DNA): TGTGCCAGCAGCTTAGCGCTTCAGGGACTAGCGACCGAAGGGCAGTACTTC. As protein: CASSLALQGLATEGQYF.

V gene TRBV7-9 combines with J gene TRBJ2-1; no definite D call. The CDR3 contains 15 residues. Looked up from germline, CDR1 is SEHNR and CDR2 is FQNEAQ (reference sequence). The ends were cut back, 3 bases at V and 0 bases at J, with 9 bases in the middle. CDR3 sequence: CASSFGSISYNEQFF. The CDR3 nucleotides are TGTGCCAGCAGCTTCGGTTCAATCTCCTACAATGAGCAGTTCTTC.

The CDR3 sequence: CASSVFRDRGQVTDTQYF. Written as DNA, the CDR3 is TGTGCCAGCAGTGTCTTCCGGGACAGGGGGCAGGTCACAGATACGCAGTATTTT. J is TRBJ2-3 and V is TRBV2; TRBD1 matches 12 bases. Germline V gene sequence: CDR1 SNHLY, CDR2 FYNNEI. This CDR3 is built from 18 residues. Trimming removed 4 bases from V and 2 bases from J; junction bases left unmatched: 10.